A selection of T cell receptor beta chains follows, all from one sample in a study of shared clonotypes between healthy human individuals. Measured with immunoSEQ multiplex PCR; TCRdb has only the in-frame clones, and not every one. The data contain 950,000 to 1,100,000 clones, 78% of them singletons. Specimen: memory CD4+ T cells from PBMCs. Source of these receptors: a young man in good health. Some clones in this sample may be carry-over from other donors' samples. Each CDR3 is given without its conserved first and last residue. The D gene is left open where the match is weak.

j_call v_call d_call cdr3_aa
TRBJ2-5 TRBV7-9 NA ASSLLLARGETQY
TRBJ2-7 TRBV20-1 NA SASSPYEQY
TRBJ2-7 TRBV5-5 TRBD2 ASSFGLGYDYEQY
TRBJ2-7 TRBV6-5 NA ASSRHRGTYEQY
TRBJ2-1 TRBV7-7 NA ASSLEVAGRNEQF
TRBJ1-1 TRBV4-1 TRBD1 ASRPTGASGNTEAF
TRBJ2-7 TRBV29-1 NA SVRTGTYEQY
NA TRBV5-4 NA ASSHDHYEQY
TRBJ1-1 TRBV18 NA ASSPSRTKPFWAF
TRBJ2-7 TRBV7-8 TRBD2 ASSSGLDYEQY
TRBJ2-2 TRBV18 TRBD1 ASLSNRGSTGELF
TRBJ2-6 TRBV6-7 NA ASSPGEHLQSRANVLT
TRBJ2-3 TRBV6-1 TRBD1 ASSELGGQAYTDTQY
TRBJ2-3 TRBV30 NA AWSADRGTQY
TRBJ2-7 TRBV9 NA ASSVEGAGGAVYEQY
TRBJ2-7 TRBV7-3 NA ASSPGQSYEQY
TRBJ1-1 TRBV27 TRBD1 ASSLSVRGRSTEAF
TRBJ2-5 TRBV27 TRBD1 ASSRQGGFLGETQY
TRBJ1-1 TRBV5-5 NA ASSVHQAGTEAF
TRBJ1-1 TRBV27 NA ASSGTGLHTEAF
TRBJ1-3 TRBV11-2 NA ASSLTDSGNTIY
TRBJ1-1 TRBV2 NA ASSWNRNTEAF
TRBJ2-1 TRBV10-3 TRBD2 AIRKGDLDGGRFSYNEQF
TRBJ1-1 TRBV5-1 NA ASTAGALNTEAF
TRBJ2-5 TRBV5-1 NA ASSLPGPRETQY
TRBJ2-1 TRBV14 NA ASSRLGSSSYNEQF
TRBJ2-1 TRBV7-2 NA ASSSTASSYNEQF
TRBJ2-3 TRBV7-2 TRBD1 ASSQDRAPDTQY
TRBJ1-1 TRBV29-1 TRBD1 SVLPGTGLVDRVAF
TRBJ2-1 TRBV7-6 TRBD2 ASTPGGGLYFGEQF